The sequence of this TCR beta chain was determined in a study of blood T cell repertoires in COVID-19. In the original workflow: Amplifying reference gene primers gave estimates of nucleated cell counts. TCRdb keeps only in-frame clones here, not all; method: immunoSEQ multiplex PCR. That table furnishes V, J and clone size, whereas the DNA furnished D and trimming. The data show about 220,000 clones, approximately 86% seen once. V shed 2 bases and J shed 0 bases, with 13 bases lying between them. The CDR3 has 16 amino acids. Germline V gene data show CDR1 as MNHEY and CDR2 as SVGAGI. The TCR was taken from a woman aged 30 to 39 with acute COVID-19. Material: PBMCs or T cells enriched from blood (not recorded which). V is TRBV6-5 and J is TRBJ1-2; D is perhaps TRBD1 (5 bases). The CDR3 region is CASSYEQDEANYGYTF. DNA of the CDR3: TGTGCCAGCAGTTACGAACAGGACGAAGCTAACTATGGCTACACCTTC.